The present TCR beta chain was sequenced within a study of vaccination effects on CD4 cells after COVID-19. Repertoires were generated with immunoSEQ multiplex PCR, while TCRdb's copy carries only in-frame clones and drops some. The sample holds 32,000 or so clones, about 65% seen once. Points on this clone: No antigen is known for it.

Culture lasted around eleven days before CD4+ T cell isolation. On both days 3 and 7, half of the culture medium was replaced with IL-2 medium. This sequence was found in a human donor who received a COVID-19 vaccine. The specimen comprised CD4+ T cells from PBMCs cultured without peptide, sampled before COVID-19 vaccination.

The CDR3 DNA reads TGCGCCAGCAGCCTACGACCGGGACGAGTCTCCGAGACACCCCTCCACTTT. It encodes CASSLRPGRVSETPLHF. The gene calls are TRBV5-1 and TRBJ1-6; weak D call: TRBD1 (5 bases). Deletions cut 4 bases from V and 11 bases from J, with 25 bases between. The CDR3 contains 17 residues. From germline, CDR1 is SGHRS and CDR2 YFSETQ.